A selection of T cell receptor beta chains follows, all from one sample in a study of shared clonotypes between healthy human individuals. Using immunoSEQ multiplex PCR, the repertoire was profiled, and TCRdb retains in-frame clones only, with some absent. The table records roughly 570,000 clones, more than 95% of them present only once. The sequenced sample was naive CD8+ T cells sorted from blood. These receptors came from a man aged 30 to 39 in good health. Both conserved end residues are part of each CDR3. The D gene is left open where the match is weak. A row's size may be missing; if present it is once, few, many or a size class.

cdr3_nt: TGTGCCAGCAGCGTAGGAGGCGGGAGCTATGGCTACACCTTC
cdr3_aa: CASSVGGGSYGYTF
clone_size: -
j_call: TRBJ1-2
d_call: -
v_call: TRBV9

cdr3_nt: TGTGCCAGCAGTTTCACCGCCGGACACGGAGAAATGAACACTGAAGCTTTCTTT
cdr3_aa: CASSFTAGHGEMNTEAFF
clone_size: -
j_call: TRBJ1-1
d_call: -
v_call: TRBV28

cdr3_nt: TGCGCCAGCAGCTTGGTGGGACAGGGAAACTCTGGAAACACCATATATTTT
cdr3_aa: CASSLVGQGNSGNTIYF
clone_size: -
j_call: TRBJ1-3
d_call: TRBD1
v_call: TRBV5-1

cdr3_nt: TGTGCCAGCCGACTGTCCTACAATGAGCAGTTCTTC
cdr3_aa: CASRLSYNEQFF
clone_size: -
j_call: TRBJ2-1
d_call: -
v_call: TRBV2

cdr3_nt: TGTGCCAGCAGCTTGGAAAGGCCGCCCCGTTTCTACGAGCAGTACTTC
cdr3_aa: CASSLERPPRFYEQYF
clone_size: -
j_call: TRBJ2-7
d_call: -
v_call: TRBV5-5

cdr3_nt: TGTGCCAGCAGTTTAGGGGGAAGCAATCAGCCCCAGCATTTT
cdr3_aa: CASSLGGSNQPQHF
clone_size: -
j_call: TRBJ1-5
d_call: -
v_call: TRBV27

cdr3_nt: TGTGCCAGCAGTTCTGTTCGCGGGGAGCTGTTTTTT
cdr3_aa: CASSSVRGELFF
clone_size: once
j_call: TRBJ2-2
d_call: -
v_call: TRBV27

cdr3_nt: TGTGCCAGCAGCTTATTCGCGGGGAGCTCCTACGAGCAGTACTTC
cdr3_aa: CASSLFAGSSYEQYF
clone_size: -
j_call: TRBJ2-7
d_call: -
v_call: TRBV7-8

cdr3_nt: TGTGCCAGCAGCGTAGAGGGGGGAGCCCCCACCTACGAGCAGTACTTC
cdr3_aa: CASSVEGGAPTYEQYF
clone_size: once
j_call: TRBJ2-7
d_call: -
v_call: TRBV9

cdr3_nt: TGTGCCAGCAGCTTAAGACGTCTAGGGGCCCGTCAGTACGAGCAGTACTTC
cdr3_aa: CASSLRRLGARQYEQYF
clone_size: -
j_call: TRBJ2-7
d_call: -
v_call: TRBV13

cdr3_nt: TGTGCCAGCAGCCCTTGGACAGAAAACACAGATACGCAGTATTTT
cdr3_aa: CASSPWTENTDTQYF
clone_size: -
j_call: TRBJ2-3
d_call: -
v_call: TRBV9

cdr3_nt: TGCGCCAGCAGCCAAGATCAGGCTAGATACAATGAGCAGTTCTTC
cdr3_aa: CASSQDQARYNEQFF
clone_size: -
j_call: TRBJ2-1
d_call: -
v_call: TRBV4-3

cdr3_nt: TGTGCCAGCGAGGGTCAGGGCTCTGGAAACACCATATATTTT
cdr3_aa: CASEGQGSGNTIYF
clone_size: -
j_call: TRBJ1-3
d_call: -
v_call: TRBV18

cdr3_nt: TGTGCCAGCAGCTTAGGGGGAGGCAGTAAGTTCTCCTACGAGCAGTACTTC
cdr3_aa: CASSLGGGSKFSYEQYF
clone_size: once
j_call: TRBJ2-7
d_call: -
v_call: TRBV11-2

cdr3_nt: TGTGCCAGCAGCCTCGAGGCGGGTGAGCAGTTCTTC
cdr3_aa: CASSLEAGEQFF
clone_size: -
j_call: TRBJ2-1
d_call: -
v_call: TRBV7-3

cdr3_nt: TGTGCCAGCAGTGATCCCGGGACAGGGGAGGAAAAACTGTTTTTT
cdr3_aa: CASSDPGTGEEKLFF
clone_size: -
j_call: TRBJ1-4
d_call: TRBD1
v_call: TRBV2

cdr3_nt: TGCAGCGTTGAAGCGGTGGGTTCCGGACGCTCCTACGAGCAGTACTTC
cdr3_aa: CSVEAVGSGRSYEQYF
clone_size: -
j_call: TRBJ2-7
d_call: -
v_call: TRBV29-1

cdr3_nt: TGTGCCAGCAGCTTATCGGGTTACTCGGTCGAGCAGTACTTC
cdr3_aa: CASSLSGYSVEQYF
clone_size: -
j_call: TRBJ2-7
d_call: -
v_call: TRBV5-8

cdr3_nt: TGCGCCAGCAGTGAAGTTGGCTATGGCTACACCTTC
cdr3_aa: CASSEVGYGYTF
clone_size: once
j_call: TRBJ1-2
d_call: -
v_call: TRBV10-2

cdr3_nt: TGTGCCAGCAGTGTTGGTCTAGCCTACGAGCAGTACTTC
cdr3_aa: CASSVGLAYEQYF
clone_size: -
j_call: TRBJ2-7
d_call: -
v_call: TRBV6-1

cdr3_nt: TGTGCCAGCACCCGGGACAGGGCAGGCAATCAGCCCCAGCATTTT
cdr3_aa: CASTRDRAGNQPQHF
clone_size: few
j_call: TRBJ1-5
d_call: TRBD1
v_call: TRBV6-5

cdr3_nt: TGTGCCACCAGGTTGACGGCTAGCAATCAGCCCCAGCATTTT
cdr3_aa: CATRLTASNQPQHF
clone_size: -
j_call: TRBJ1-5
d_call: -
v_call: TRBV15

cdr3_nt: TGTGCCAGCACCTCGGACAGCGGGGACTACGAGCAGTACTTC
cdr3_aa: CASTSDSGDYEQYF
clone_size: -
j_call: TRBJ2-7
d_call: -
v_call: TRBV5-5

cdr3_nt: TGTGCCAGCAGCCCTCCGGGACAGGGTTGGTTCGAGCAGTACTTC
cdr3_aa: CASSPPGQGWFEQYF
clone_size: once
j_call: TRBJ2-7
d_call: TRBD1
v_call: TRBV7-2

cdr3_nt: TGTGCCATCAGGGACAGGGGAAACACCGGGGAGCTGTTTTTT
cdr3_aa: CAIRDRGNTGELFF
clone_size: -
j_call: TRBJ2-2
d_call: TRBD1
v_call: TRBV10-3

cdr3_nt: TGTGCCAGCAGCGACCGGGACAGGGGATTCGAGCAGTACTTC
cdr3_aa: CASSDRDRGFEQYF
clone_size: -
j_call: TRBJ2-7
d_call: TRBD1
v_call: TRBV7-9

cdr3_nt: TGTGCCAGCAGCTTTGAGACAGACCATAAACTGTTTTTT
cdr3_aa: CASSFETDHKLFF
clone_size: -
j_call: TRBJ1-4
d_call: -
v_call: TRBV7-6

cdr3_nt: TGCAGCGTTGAGGGGACAGGCTTTCAAAACTATGGCTACACCTTC
cdr3_aa: CSVEGTGFQNYGYTF
clone_size: -
j_call: TRBJ1-2
d_call: TRBD1
v_call: TRBV29-1

cdr3_nt: TGTGCCAGCAGCCCCTCCGAGGCAGGGCTCAAATTCTACGAGCAGTACTTC
cdr3_aa: CASSPSEAGLKFYEQYF
clone_size: once
j_call: TRBJ2-7
d_call: -
v_call: TRBV7-8

cdr3_nt: TGTGCCAGCAGGTCCTGGGACAGGGTAGAGGACTATGGCTACACCTTC
cdr3_aa: CASRSWDRVEDYGYTF
clone_size: -
j_call: TRBJ1-2
d_call: TRBD1
v_call: TRBV7-9

cdr3_nt: TGTGCCAGCAGCTATAGCGGTATAGCCAAAAACATTCAGTACTTC
cdr3_aa: CASSYSGIAKNIQYF
clone_size: -
j_call: TRBJ2-4
d_call: -
v_call: TRBV7-9

cdr3_nt: TGTGCCAGCAGCTTCTCGGACGAAGGAACCTACGAGCAGTACTTC
cdr3_aa: CASSFSDEGTYEQYF
clone_size: -
j_call: TRBJ2-7
d_call: -
v_call: TRBV7-9

cdr3_nt: TGTGCCAGCAGTCTGGGGACAGGTCCCGGCTACGAGCAGTACTTC
cdr3_aa: CASSLGTGPGYEQYF
clone_size: -
j_call: TRBJ2-7
d_call: TRBD1
v_call: TRBV27

cdr3_nt: TGTGCCAGCAGCGTCTGGGGGACAGGTCTCAACGAGCAGTACTTC
cdr3_aa: CASSVWGTGLNEQYF
clone_size: -
j_call: TRBJ2-7
d_call: TRBD1
v_call: TRBV9

cdr3_nt: TGTGCCACAGCGGGGGACAGTGCCTACGAGCAGTACTTC
cdr3_aa: CATAGDSAYEQYF
clone_size: -
j_call: TRBJ2-7
d_call: -
v_call: TRBV2

cdr3_nt: TGTGCCTGGAAGAATCCCGGGACCGAGCAGTTCTTC
cdr3_aa: CAWKNPGTEQFF
clone_size: -
j_call: TRBJ2-1
d_call: -
v_call: TRBV30

cdr3_nt: TGTGCCAGCAGCGCGGTCGGACAGGGGAGTCAGCCCCAGCATTTT
cdr3_aa: CASSAVGQGSQPQHF
clone_size: -
j_call: TRBJ1-5
d_call: TRBD1
v_call: TRBV5-5

cdr3_nt: TGTGCCAGCAGCTCCAGTCCGGGACTGGAAGAGACCCAGTACTTC
cdr3_aa: CASSSSPGLEETQYF
clone_size: -
j_call: TRBJ2-5
d_call: -
v_call: TRBV11-2

cdr3_nt: TGTGCCAGCAGCCCGTACGCCGGGACAGGGGGAATAGATACGCAGTATTTT
cdr3_aa: CASSPYAGTGGIDTQYF
clone_size: -
j_call: TRBJ2-3
d_call: TRBD1
v_call: TRBV13

cdr3_nt: TGTGCCAGCAGCTTAGTGCCTCGAAACAATGAGCAGTTCTTC
cdr3_aa: CASSLVPRNNEQFF
clone_size: once
j_call: TRBJ2-1
d_call: -
v_call: TRBV11-2

cdr3_nt: TGCGCCAGCAGCCAAGAGGGCCACTCCTACAATGAGCAGTTCTTC
cdr3_aa: CASSQEGHSYNEQFF
clone_size: -
j_call: TRBJ2-1
d_call: -
v_call: TRBV4-1

cdr3_nt: TGTGCCAGCAGTGACCAAGGACAGGGCTACGAGCAGTACTTC
cdr3_aa: CASSDQGQGYEQYF
clone_size: -
j_call: TRBJ2-7
d_call: TRBD1
v_call: TRBV2

cdr3_nt: TGTGCCAGCACCGTGGGAGCGTTGAACACCGGGGAGCTGTTTTTT
cdr3_aa: CASTVGALNTGELFF
clone_size: -
j_call: TRBJ2-2
d_call: -
v_call: TRBV13

cdr3_nt: TGTGCCACCAGCAGAGAAGGGAAGAGGACCACCACAGATACGCAGTATTTT
cdr3_aa: CATSREGKRTTTDTQYF
clone_size: -
j_call: TRBJ2-3
d_call: -
v_call: TRBV15

cdr3_nt: TGCGCCAGCAGCTACCGGGACAGGGGCTCTGGGGCCAACGTCCTGACTTTC
cdr3_aa: CASSYRDRGSGANVLTF
clone_size: -
j_call: TRBJ2-6
d_call: TRBD1
v_call: TRBV5-1

cdr3_nt: TGCAGCGTTGTTTGGGCCTCCTCCTACGAGCAGTACTTC
cdr3_aa: CSVVWASSYEQYF
clone_size: -
j_call: TRBJ2-7
d_call: -
v_call: TRBV29-1

cdr3_nt: TGTGCCAGCAGCCTAGCCGACAGTAGCTCCTACGAGCAGTACTTC
cdr3_aa: CASSLADSSSYEQYF
clone_size: -
j_call: TRBJ2-7
d_call: -
v_call: TRBV9

cdr3_nt: TGTGCCAGCAGCGAGCGCCCTGGACAGGGGGAAGGCTACACCTTC
cdr3_aa: CASSERPGQGEGYTF
clone_size: -
j_call: TRBJ1-2
d_call: TRBD1
v_call: TRBV9

cdr3_nt: TGTGCCAGTTTCAGGGGAGCGGGAGGAGCCTACGAGCAGTACTTC
cdr3_aa: CASFRGAGGAYEQYF
clone_size: few
j_call: TRBJ2-7
d_call: TRBD2
v_call: TRBV2

cdr3_nt: TGTGCCAGCAGTTTATCGAGGGCAGGCCTAGCTAACTATGGCTACACCTTC
cdr3_aa: CASSLSRAGLANYGYTF
clone_size: -
j_call: TRBJ1-2
d_call: -
v_call: TRBV27

cdr3_nt: TGCGCCAGCAGCCTTAGCGGGAGGGGTTACAATGAGCAGTTCTTC
cdr3_aa: CASSLSGRGYNEQFF
clone_size: -
j_call: TRBJ2-1
d_call: TRBD2
v_call: TRBV4-1

cdr3_nt: TGTGCCAGCAGCCCCTTGGGGGAGCTGTTTTTT
cdr3_aa: CASSPLGELFF
clone_size: -
j_call: TRBJ2-2
d_call: -
v_call: TRBV28

cdr3_nt: TGTGCCAGTAGTATAGGGACCGGCAACGAGCAGTACTTC
cdr3_aa: CASSIGTGNEQYF
clone_size: -
j_call: TRBJ2-7
d_call: -
v_call: TRBV19

cdr3_nt: TGTGCCACCAGCAGAGATGCGGGGGGTATCGGCACCGGGGAGCTGTTTTTT
cdr3_aa: CATSRDAGGIGTGELFF
clone_size: -
j_call: TRBJ2-2
d_call: TRBD2
v_call: TRBV15

cdr3_nt: TGTGCCAGAAGGACAGGGTCCGACACTGAAGCTTTCTTT
cdr3_aa: CARRTGSDTEAFF
clone_size: -
j_call: TRBJ1-1
d_call: TRBD1
v_call: TRBV2